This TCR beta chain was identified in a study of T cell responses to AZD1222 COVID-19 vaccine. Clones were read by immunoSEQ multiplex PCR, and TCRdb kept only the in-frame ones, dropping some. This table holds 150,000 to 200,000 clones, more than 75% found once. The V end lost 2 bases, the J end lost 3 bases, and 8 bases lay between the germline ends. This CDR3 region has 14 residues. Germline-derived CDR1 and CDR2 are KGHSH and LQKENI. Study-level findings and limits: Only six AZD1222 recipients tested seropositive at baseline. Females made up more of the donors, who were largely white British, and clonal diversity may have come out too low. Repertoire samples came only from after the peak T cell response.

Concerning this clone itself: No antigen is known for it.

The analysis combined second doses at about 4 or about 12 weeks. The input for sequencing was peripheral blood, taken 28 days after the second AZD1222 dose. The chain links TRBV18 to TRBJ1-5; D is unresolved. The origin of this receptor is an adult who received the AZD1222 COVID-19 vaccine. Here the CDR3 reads CASSPRTDNQPQHF. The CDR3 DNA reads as TGTGCCAGCTCACCAAGGACGGACAATCAGCCCCAGCATTTT.